A single T cell receptor beta chain is shown here with its context. This sample was taken from a study of blood T cell repertoires in COVID-19. Whole-study context: Acute-phase and convalescent COVID-19 samples originated in the United States, Italy and Spain. From T cells, B-cell-depleted T cells, or PBMCs came the material, which was cDNA or gDNA.

Authors' processing steps: Nucleated cell number was recorded as an estimate derived from reference gene primer amplification. TCRdb's table, derived via immunoSEQ multiplex PCR, lists solely in-frame clones and lacks some. V, J and clone size reflect that table, while D and trimming were determined from the DNA. Of 200,000 or so clones in the sample, approximately 80% were seen once. The V end lost 4 bases, the J end lost 7 bases, and 11 bases lay between the germline ends. Per germline, CDR1 SGHNT and CDR2 YENEEA. The CDR3 extends over 13 amino acids. This receptor was identified in a human donor with acute or convalescent COVID-19. The donor label of this sample is uncertain. Sequencing used peripheral blood. The V gene is TRBV11-3, the J gene TRBJ2-1, with D possibly being TRBD1 (6 bases). CDR3 in DNA: TGTGCCAGCAGCTCCCGGCAGGGGAATGAGCAGTTCTTC. It translates to CASSSRQGNEQFF.